The sequence of this T cell receptor (beta chain) was determined in a study of T-cell memory formation after mild COVID-19. Trimming left V 6 bases short and J 11 bases short, with 19 bases between. Germline CDR1 is SGHVS and CDR2 is FNYEAQ. The length of the CDR3 is 13 residues. The study's findings and limits: Proof of SARS-CoV-2 specificity was absent for the second-wave clones that crested on day 37. That cross-reactive memory joined was suggested by some responding clones appearing in pre-infection memory. Most CD4+ clones that shrank were in CM and EM, while CD8+ ones turned up in EMRA. There was a balanced CD4/CD8 profile in clones contracting day 15 to 85, and later expanders leaned CD4+.

A single record per CDR3 protein comes from TCRdb applying MiXCR to the 5' RACE reads. The table shows around 83,000 distinct CDR3 sequences, with approximately 25% occurring only once. In regard to this clonotype: What it binds is not known.

The chain employs TRBV7-6 and TRBJ1-1; D uncertain. The sequenced sample was PBMCs or a T cell subset sorted from them (not recorded which). The clonotype originates from a man between 18 and 35 years old who had mild COVID-19 (a few samples of this study predate the infection). Cell type and time point are not known. CDR3 nucleotides: TGTGCCAGCAGTCCAGCCGAGGGTTTGGTTGCTTTCTTT. Its translation: CASSPAEGLVAFF.